These T cell receptor beta chains were read from a single sample in a study of T-cell reconstitution after alpha-beta-depleted transplantation in children. TCRdb redid the calling of the PCR reads with MiXCR, one entry per CDR3 protein. The data show around 250,000 distinct CDR3 sequences, more than 9% seen once. The input for sequencing was PBMCs from the stem cell graft donor, taken from the stem cell graft. All receptors derive from a human donor who donated a stem cell graft to a child with SCID. The CDR3 runs from the conserved cysteine through the conserved F or W. A D gene is named only where the DNA matches it firmly.

TRBV12-3/TRBV12-4	.	CASSLGYLRYEQYF
TRBV29-1	.	CSVEERSNTGELFF
TRBV12-3/TRBV12-4	.	CASSYGGDSPLHF
TRBV6-1	.	CASVGAGEDYEQYF
TRBV20-1	.	CSARGIESSYNEQFF
TRBV24-1	.	CATSDVSKTGELFF
TRBV5-6	.	CASSLGYPNEQFF
TRBV29-1	.	CSVSGGGYTF
TRBV5-1	TRBD1	CASSSLRTGAYNEQFF
TRBV20-1	TRBD1	CSAEPQGSGDGYTF
TRBV12-3/TRBV12-4	TRBD1	CASLGQGPRSEAFF
TRBV10-3	TRBD1	CATMDYGTGQAKTQYF
TRBV15	TRBD2	CATSRDWGTSGEQFF
TRBV5-6	.	CASSLSIEQYF
TRBV7-8	TRBD1	CASNDPTGGDYEQYF
TRBV7-3	.	CASSSQGTYGYTF
TRBV7-9	TRBD1	CASSLALEGAYGYTF
TRBV12-3/TRBV12-4	.	CASSLSQGNTGELFF
TRBV19	.	CASSIGQINSPLHF
TRBV20-1	TRBD1	CSARDRAGTEAFF
TRBV12-3/TRBV12-4	.	CASILSGNYGYTF
TRBV5-6	TRBD2	CASSRGGPLGDTQYF
TRBV19	.	CASSTKITGELFF
TRBV12-3/TRBV12-4	TRBD1	CASSSGTGSGTGELFF
TRBV20-1	.	CSARGGTQETQYF
TRBV5-1	TRBD1	CASSPGQGLHEQYF
TRBV10-3	TRBD1	CAISEIPGQGGTDTQYF
TRBV6-5	.	CASSSVGQVDTQYF
TRBV29-1	.	CSVEVAQATAPTEAFF
TRBV5-6	.	CASSLGIGDPPQHF
TRBV20-1	.	CSARDGNTVETQYF
TRBV5-1	.	CASSFVDTNTEAFF
TRBV6-1	TRBD2	CASSRGGRGNIQYF
TRBV7-3	TRBD2	CASSLAGGYKPTDTQYF
TRBV6-5	TRBD1	CASSPGTVKNIQYF
TRBV7-8	.	CASSFSPRNEQFF
TRBV27	.	CASSRRGGGSYEQYF
TRBV5-5	TRBD1	CASSINDRDWTGELFF
TRBV3-1	.	CASSHHRGTSTYNEQFF
TRBV3-1	TRBD2	CASSRASGGAYEQYF
TRBV7-6	.	CASSSQGPNEQFF
TRBV20-1	TRBD2	CSARDFIGGDSYEQYF
TRBV5-1	TRBD2	CASMASGSTDTQYF
TRBV3-1	TRBD1	CASSLGQGYTDTQYF
TRBV6-1	TRBD1	CASRLTGKDGYTF
TRBV12-3/TRBV12-4	.	CASKKQGTGANVLTF
TRBV3-1	TRBD2	CASGVLAGGSYNEQFF
TRBV11-2	.	CASSLGAHRSAKNIQYF
TRBV12-5	.	CASGPSFWADFNQPQHF
TRBV6-1	TRBD2	CGAIAGGQSTDTQYF
TRBV12-3/TRBV12-4	.	CASSSRTDTQYF
TRBV5-6	.	CASSLIRGETQYF
TRBV12-3/TRBV12-4	.	CASSYAPRTDTQYF
TRBV11-2	.	CASSFFPGTSSYEQYF